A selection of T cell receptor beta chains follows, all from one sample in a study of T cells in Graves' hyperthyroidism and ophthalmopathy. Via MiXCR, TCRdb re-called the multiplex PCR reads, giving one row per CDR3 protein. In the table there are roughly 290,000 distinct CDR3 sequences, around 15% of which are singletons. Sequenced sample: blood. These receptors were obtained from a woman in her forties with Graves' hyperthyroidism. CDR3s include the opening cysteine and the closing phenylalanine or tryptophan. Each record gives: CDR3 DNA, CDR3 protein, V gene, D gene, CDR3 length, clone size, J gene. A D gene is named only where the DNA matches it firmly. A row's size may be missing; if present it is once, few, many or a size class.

CDR3 DNA: TGTGCCAGTAGTTCAAGAATTACAGGGACCACTGAAGCTTTCTTT
CDR3 protein: CASSSRITGTTEAFF
V gene: TRBV19
D gene: .
CDR3 length: 15
clone size: many
J gene: TRBJ1-1

CDR3 DNA: TGCAGTGCTGCGCAGGGGGCGGTGAGCAATCAGCCCCAGCATTTT
CDR3 protein: CSAAQGAVSNQPQHF
V gene: TRBV20-1
D gene: TRBD1
CDR3 length: 15
clone size: many
J gene: TRBJ1-5

CDR3 DNA: TGTGCCAGCAGCAGGACAGGTAGCTACGAGCAGTACTTC
CDR3 protein: CASSRTGSYEQYF
V gene: TRBV6-1
D gene: TRBD1
CDR3 length: 13
clone size: many
J gene: TRBJ2-7

CDR3 DNA: TGTGCCATCAGTGACCCGCAAGGAGATAATGAAAAACTGTTTTTT
CDR3 protein: CAISDPQGDNEKLFF
V gene: TRBV10-3
D gene: .
CDR3 length: 15
clone size: many
J gene: TRBJ1-4

CDR3 DNA: TGTGCCAGCAGCCCGAACGGACTAGCTATGGAGCAGTTCTTC
CDR3 protein: CASSPNGLAMEQFF
V gene: TRBV7-8
D gene: TRBD2
CDR3 length: 14
clone size: .
J gene: TRBJ2-1

CDR3 DNA: TGTGCCACCAGTGGGGCAGTCCCCAACACCGGGGAGCTGTTTTTT
CDR3 protein: CATSGAVPNTGELFF
V gene: TRBV24-1
D gene: .
CDR3 length: 15
clone size: many
J gene: TRBJ2-2

CDR3 DNA: TGTGCCAGCACCTGGGACAGGGCAGGAAATGGCTACACCTTC
CDR3 protein: CASTWDRAGNGYTF
V gene: TRBV5-6
D gene: TRBD1
CDR3 length: 14
clone size: few
J gene: TRBJ1-2

CDR3 DNA: TGTGCCACCAGTGATTCCGGGACAGGGGGCTATGGCTACACCTTC
CDR3 protein: CATSDSGTGGYGYTF
V gene: TRBV24-1
D gene: TRBD1
CDR3 length: 15
clone size: .
J gene: TRBJ1-2

CDR3 DNA: TGTGCCAGCAGCTTATCAGCGGTGAGCTCTGGAAACACCATATATTTT
CDR3 protein: CASSLSAVSSGNTIYF
V gene: TRBV7-2
D gene: .
CDR3 length: 16
clone size: many
J gene: TRBJ1-3

CDR3 DNA: TGTGCCAGCAGCCAAGAGGGAGGAGGTCATCAGCCCCAGCATTTT
CDR3 protein: CASSQEGGGHQPQHF
V gene: TRBV4-2
D gene: .
CDR3 length: 15
clone size: many
J gene: TRBJ1-5

CDR3 DNA: TGTGCCAGCGGATCGGTGGGAAGGGTCAATGAGCAGTTCTTC
CDR3 protein: CASGSVGRVNEQFF
V gene: TRBV2
D gene: .
CDR3 length: 14
clone size: many
J gene: TRBJ2-1

CDR3 DNA: TGCAGTGCTAGAGCGGGAGGTTCGGGGTACGAGCAGTACTTC
CDR3 protein: CSARAGGSGYEQYF
V gene: TRBV20-1
D gene: TRBD2
CDR3 length: 14
clone size: many
J gene: TRBJ2-7

CDR3 DNA: TGTGCCAGCAGCTTAGACGATCGAAGGGGGCACACTGAAGCTTTCTTT
CDR3 protein: CASSLDDRRGHTEAFF
V gene: TRBV11-2
D gene: TRBD1
CDR3 length: 16
clone size: many
J gene: TRBJ1-1

CDR3 DNA: TGTGCCAGCCGGGGACAAGGCCTATCGGCCCAGCATTTT
CDR3 protein: CASRGQGLSAQHF
V gene: TRBV19
D gene: .
CDR3 length: 13
clone size: .
J gene: TRBJ1-5

CDR3 DNA: TGTGCCAGCAGCGTAAAACAGGGTAGAGATACGCAGTATTTT
CDR3 protein: CASSVKQGRDTQYF
V gene: TRBV7-2
D gene: .
CDR3 length: 14
clone size: many
J gene: TRBJ2-3

CDR3 DNA: TGCGCCAGCGTTGGGGGAGGGGTAGATACGCAGTATTTT
CDR3 protein: CASVGGGVDTQYF
V gene: TRBV4-1
D gene: TRBD2
CDR3 length: 13
clone size: many
J gene: TRBJ2-3

CDR3 DNA: TGTGCCATCAGTGAGGGCTCCCCAACCTACAATGAGCAGTTCTTC
CDR3 protein: CAISEGSPTYNEQFF
V gene: TRBV10-3
D gene: .
CDR3 length: 15
clone size: .
J gene: TRBJ2-1

CDR3 DNA: TGCGCCAGCAGCCAGACTGTCGCCGCAGCTCCTGCTAACTATGGCTACACCTTC
CDR3 protein: CASSQTVAAAPANYGYTF
V gene: TRBV4-1
D gene: .
CDR3 length: 18
clone size: many
J gene: TRBJ1-2

CDR3 DNA: TGTGCCAGTAGTATAGCAGGGGCGGGCAATCAGCCCCAGCATTTT
CDR3 protein: CASSIAGAGNQPQHF
V gene: TRBV19
D gene: .
CDR3 length: 15
clone size: .
J gene: TRBJ1-5

CDR3 DNA: TGCGCCAGCAGCGAACAGGGAAGGGGAACCTACAATGAGCAGTTCTTC
CDR3 protein: CASSEQGRGTYNEQFF
V gene: TRBV5-1
D gene: .
CDR3 length: 16
clone size: many
J gene: TRBJ2-1

CDR3 DNA: TGTGCCACCAGTGACCCCGGACAGGGGAGGCAGACCCAGTACTTC
CDR3 protein: CATSDPGQGRQTQYF
V gene: TRBV24-1
D gene: TRBD1
CDR3 length: 15
clone size: .
J gene: TRBJ2-5

CDR3 DNA: TGCGCCAGCAGCATTACAGGGGCAAACTACAATGAGCAGTTCTTC
CDR3 protein: CASSITGANYNEQFF
V gene: TRBV5-1
D gene: TRBD1
CDR3 length: 15
clone size: .
J gene: TRBJ2-1

CDR3 DNA: TGTGCCAGCAGCCCCGGGACAGGGAAGGCTGAAGCTTTCTTT
CDR3 protein: CASSPGTGKAEAFF
V gene: TRBV11-2
D gene: TRBD1
CDR3 length: 14
clone size: many
J gene: TRBJ1-1

CDR3 DNA: TGTGCCAGCACGGCAGGGGGCGGCACTGAAGCTTTCTTT
CDR3 protein: CASTAGGGTEAFF
V gene: TRBV2
D gene: TRBD1
CDR3 length: 13
clone size: many
J gene: TRBJ1-1

CDR3 DNA: TGTGCCAGCAGCTTATTAGCGGACACTGAAGCTTTCTTT
CDR3 protein: CASSLLADTEAFF
V gene: TRBV7-9
D gene: .
CDR3 length: 13
clone size: many
J gene: TRBJ1-1

CDR3 DNA: TGCGCCAGCAGCTTCGGGACAGGCAACTATGGCTACACCTTC
CDR3 protein: CASSFGTGNYGYTF
V gene: TRBV5-1
D gene: TRBD1
CDR3 length: 14
clone size: many
J gene: TRBJ1-2

CDR3 DNA: TGTGCCAGCAAACCGAGCGACGGTGGCTACACCTTC
CDR3 protein: CASKPSDGGYTF
V gene: TRBV2
D gene: .
CDR3 length: 12
clone size: many
J gene: TRBJ1-2

CDR3 DNA: TGTGCCTGGAGTGTTCTTGGAGGGGATAACTATGGCTACACCTTC
CDR3 protein: CAWSVLGGDNYGYTF
V gene: TRBV30
D gene: .
CDR3 length: 15
clone size: .
J gene: TRBJ1-2

CDR3 DNA: TGTGCCAGCAGTATCTCTAGCGGTAGGTCCTACAATGAGCAGTTCTTC
CDR3 protein: CASSISSGRSYNEQFF
V gene: TRBV27
D gene: TRBD2
CDR3 length: 16
clone size: many
J gene: TRBJ2-1

CDR3 DNA: TGTGCCAGTAGTACTCCCTACGAGCAGTACTTC
CDR3 protein: CASSTPYEQYF
V gene: TRBV19
D gene: .
CDR3 length: 11
clone size: .
J gene: TRBJ2-7

CDR3 DNA: TGTGCCAGCAGCCCCGGGGCTAGCGGGAGTCCGTCCGAGCAGTACTTC
CDR3 protein: CASSPGASGSPSEQYF
V gene: TRBV7-2
D gene: TRBD2
CDR3 length: 16
clone size: .
J gene: TRBJ2-7

CDR3 DNA: TGCAGCGTTGAGAAGGCGAACACCGGGGAGCTGTTTTTT
CDR3 protein: CSVEKANTGELFF
V gene: TRBV29-1
D gene: .
CDR3 length: 13
clone size: many
J gene: TRBJ2-2

CDR3 DNA: TGTGCCAGCAGCCGGGACGGAGGGGAATACTACTATGGCTACACCTTC
CDR3 protein: CASSRDGGEYYYGYTF
V gene: TRBV11-3
D gene: .
CDR3 length: 16
clone size: many
J gene: TRBJ1-2

CDR3 DNA: TGTGCCAGCTCACCAAATCTGGGTGAGCTGGGGGAGCAGTACTTC
CDR3 protein: CASSPNLGELGEQYF
V gene: TRBV18
D gene: .
CDR3 length: 15
clone size: once
J gene: TRBJ2-7

CDR3 DNA: TGCAGCCGGGACAGGGAGGGCCGATCGGATACGCAGTATTTT
CDR3 protein: CSRDREGRSDTQYF
V gene: TRBV20-1
D gene: TRBD1
CDR3 length: 14
clone size: .
J gene: TRBJ2-3

CDR3 DNA: TGTGCCAGCAGCCCAGGGGGCGCGGGGGAGACCCAGTACTTC
CDR3 protein: CASSPGGAGETQYF
V gene: TRBV11-3
D gene: TRBD1
CDR3 length: 14
clone size: many
J gene: TRBJ2-5

CDR3 DNA: TGTGCCAGTAGCCCCCGGGACAGGGGGTACAATGAGCAGTTCTTC
CDR3 protein: CASSPRDRGYNEQFF
V gene: TRBV19
D gene: TRBD1
CDR3 length: 15
clone size: many
J gene: TRBJ2-1

CDR3 DNA: TGTGCCAGCAGCCCCTCCCCGGATTTGGGAGAGACCCAGTACTTC
CDR3 protein: CASSPSPDLGETQYF
V gene: TRBV11-2
D gene: .
CDR3 length: 15
clone size: many
J gene: TRBJ2-5

CDR3 DNA: TGTGCCAGCAGCTTAGGTAGCGCGGCCGGGGAGCTGTTTTTT
CDR3 protein: CASSLGSAAGELFF
V gene: TRBV11-2
D gene: .
CDR3 length: 14
clone size: .
J gene: TRBJ2-2

CDR3 DNA: TGTGCCAGTAGTATAAAGGCGAGACGGACAGGCCGCACTGAAGCTTTCTTT
CDR3 protein: CASSIKARRTGRTEAFF
V gene: TRBV19
D gene: TRBD1
CDR3 length: 17
clone size: many
J gene: TRBJ1-1

CDR3 DNA: TGTGCCACCAGCCCTTATTCGACAGGGGTCACTGAAGCTTTCTTT
CDR3 protein: CATSPYSTGVTEAFF
V gene: TRBV15
D gene: TRBD1
CDR3 length: 15
clone size: .
J gene: TRBJ1-1

CDR3 DNA: TGTGCCAGCAGCTGGTTGGACGCTCCGGGGGAGCAGTACTTC
CDR3 protein: CASSWLDAPGEQYF
V gene: TRBV13
D gene: .
CDR3 length: 14
clone size: few
J gene: TRBJ2-7

CDR3 DNA: TGTGCCAGCAGCATGGGACTAGCGAACACCGGGGAGCTGTTTTTT
CDR3 protein: CASSMGLANTGELFF
V gene: TRBV6-1
D gene: TRBD2
CDR3 length: 15
clone size: .
J gene: TRBJ2-2

CDR3 DNA: TGCAGCGCGGGCGGGACTAGCGGGGTGGAGGAGCAGTACTTC
CDR3 protein: CSAGGTSGVEEQYF
V gene: TRBV20-1
D gene: TRBD2
CDR3 length: 14
clone size: .
J gene: TRBJ2-7

CDR3 DNA: TGTGCCAGCAGCCAACCTTCTTTCTCCTACGAGCAGTACTTC
CDR3 protein: CASSQPSFSYEQYF
V gene: TRBV3-1
D gene: .
CDR3 length: 14
clone size: .
J gene: TRBJ2-7

CDR3 DNA: TGTGCCAGCAGCTTAGTAGGGACAGGGCATGGCTACACCTTC
CDR3 protein: CASSLVGTGHGYTF
V gene: TRBV7-9
D gene: TRBD1
CDR3 length: 14
clone size: few
J gene: TRBJ1-2

CDR3 DNA: TGTGCCAGCAGGGACCGACATCCCGAGCAGTACTTC
CDR3 protein: CASRDRHPEQYF
V gene: TRBV2
D gene: .
CDR3 length: 12
clone size: many
J gene: TRBJ2-7

CDR3 DNA: TGTGCCAGCAGCCCAAGGGTTCACACAGATACGCAGTATTTT
CDR3 protein: CASSPRVHTDTQYF
V gene: TRBV7-3
D gene: .
CDR3 length: 14
clone size: few
J gene: TRBJ2-3

CDR3 DNA: TGTGCCTGGAGTGTATTTCGGGGGGTGGGGGAAAGCACTGAAGCTTTCTTT
CDR3 protein: CAWSVFRGVGESTEAFF
V gene: TRBV30
D gene: .
CDR3 length: 17
clone size: many
J gene: TRBJ1-1

CDR3 DNA: TGTGCCAGCAGCTTAGGGGGGAGCACTGAAGCTTTCTTT
CDR3 protein: CASSLGGSTEAFF
V gene: TRBV7-2
D gene: .
CDR3 length: 13
clone size: many
J gene: TRBJ1-1

CDR3 DNA: TGTGCCAGCCAGCGGGAGGGGAGCTCCTACGAGCAGTACTTC
CDR3 protein: CASQREGSSYEQYF
V gene: TRBV2
D gene: TRBD2
CDR3 length: 14
clone size: many
J gene: TRBJ2-7

CDR3 DNA: TGTGCCAGCAGGGGACAGGACAGAGTCCTCTACGAGCAGTACTTC
CDR3 protein: CASRGQDRVLYEQYF
V gene: TRBV28
D gene: TRBD1
CDR3 length: 15
clone size: many
J gene: TRBJ2-7

CDR3 DNA: TGTGCCAGCAGTAGCGGACAGGGTGCTTTCCAAGAGACCCAGTACTTC
CDR3 protein: CASSSGQGAFQETQYF
V gene: TRBV6-1
D gene: TRBD1
CDR3 length: 16
clone size: many
J gene: TRBJ2-5

CDR3 DNA: TGTGCCAGCAGCCCCGCGGCGTCGGTAAAAACCGGGGAGCTGTTTTTT
CDR3 protein: CASSPAASVKTGELFF
V gene: TRBV7-9
D gene: .
CDR3 length: 16
clone size: many
J gene: TRBJ2-2

CDR3 DNA: TGTGCCAGCAGCCAAGGAACGACCGAGCAGTACTTC
CDR3 protein: CASSQGTTEQYF
V gene: TRBV3-1
D gene: .
CDR3 length: 12
clone size: many
J gene: TRBJ2-7

CDR3 DNA: TGTGCCAGCAGCCATAGGCTAGCGGGAGGCGGTGGGAATGAGCAGTTCTTC
CDR3 protein: CASSHRLAGGGGNEQFF
V gene: TRBV3-1
D gene: TRBD2
CDR3 length: 17
clone size: .
J gene: TRBJ2-1